Sequencing of this T cell receptor beta chain was carried out in a study of beta chain features in type 1 diabetes (dated by TCRdb to the late 2010s). About the study as a whole: No differences in mean age, gender distribution, total cell number or subset yield were found between patients and healthy donors. Whereas all 30 or so donors provided naive and central memory subsets, regulatory and stem cell-like memory subsets were isolated from just 8 patients and roughly eight healthy donors. In the study, recently diagnosed type 1 diabetes patients and matched healthy donors were compared on the TCRB repertoires of their sorted circulating CD4+ T cell subsets. A total of under 140,000,000 sorted cells were examined across all samples, and the number of cells per subset was strongly correlated with RNA yield.

From each donor, a single peripheral blood sample of approximately 0.11 L on average was drawn into heparinised tubes. Naive, central memory, regulatory and stem cell-like memory CD4+ T cells were sorted on a BD FACSAria II using a panel including CD45RO, CCR7, CD25, CD127, CD95 and CD27. Purity was above 95% for every sorted population. PBMCs were isolated immediately by Lymphoprep density gradient centrifugation and stained directly without culture. Samples were stained and sorted in pairs, with one healthy donor and one patient per experiment, so that batch effects were minimized. A word on this clone: Its cognate antigen has yet to be identified. No base quality information exists; no much larger clone differs at one position.

Summary of the overall study and its limitations: In all four CD4+ subsets, TCRB CDR3 length was moderately but significantly shorter in type 1 diabetes patients. The naive, central memory and regulatory TCRB repertoires appeared to resemble one another more closely among patients than among healthy donors. Sequencing cDNA rather than genomic DNA could over-represent highly expressing activated cells, although activation and CD3 levels did not differ between groups. At VDJ recombination sites, type 1 diabetes patients had fewer insertions and more deleted nucleotides, which implies abnormalities in thymic rearrangement. PCR might favor shorter templates, but patient and control samples were amplified and corrected together, so any skew would affect both groups equally. Because small numbers of individuals were included in the HLA sub-analyses, any influence of HLA type on TCRB rearrangement was left unresolved.

The entire amount of isolated RNA was reverse transcribed using the High Capacity cDNA Reverse Transcription Kit, so the sequenced TCRB transcripts were expressed ones. Deep immunoSEQ sequencing was applied to naive, central memory and regulatory T cell samples, giving an average of roughly 3.3 million total reads per sample. Sorted cells were lysed in RLT buffer and RNA was extracted with DNase-treated RNeasy Micro or Mini kits, depending on cell number. To prevent cross-contamination, each cell subset was processed individually, whereas patient and healthy donor samples were processed jointly. TCRB sequences were amplified from cDNA with the immunoSEQ multiplex PCR, producing 87-bp fragments spanning the CDR3 region. Sequencing of the amplicons was performed on the Illumina HiSeq platform. In the authors' own workflow: Synthetic template baselines were used to correct PCR bias computationally, reads within Hamming distance 2 were collapsed, and singletons that could not be merged were discarded. Reads were aligned to IMGT to assign V, D and J genes, CDR3 length, and insertions or deletions at six rearrangement sites. Clonotype counts were normalized to sorted cell number within each subset before computing true diversity and Gini coefficients with the tcR R package. The overlap coefficient, calculated on TCRB nucleotide sequences, was used to measure repertoire sharing. As a proxy for the pre-selection repertoire, out-of-frame TCRB sequences from naive cells were analyzed. Drawn from immuneACCESS, this table holds only the in-frame rearrangements with V and J called that TCRdb kept. Clones are partly lost; checked studies trace under half to an unresolved V gene and leave the rest unexplained. V and J calls and clone size are as listed in that table; D and trimming were resolved from the DNA. The sample table lists 500,000 to 850,000 clones, 11% to 15% of them with a count of one. The top ten clonotypes cover nearly 0.04% of the sample.

CDR1 and CDR2 (SGHRS, YFSETQ) derive from the germline V gene. V is trimmed back by 0 bases and J by 7 bases, and the junction contains 8 bases that no gene match accounts for. The CDR3, from cysteine to phenylalanine, totals 16 residues. This entry keeps only the CDR3 DNA: 48 bases, framed from base 1. The specimen was naive CD4+ T cells from blood. Explained via the paper, the cell subset or site label denotes: true naive CD4+ T cells. The chain was built from TRBV5-1 and TRBJ2-1; 9 bases in the middle match TRBD2. This receptor was obtained from a man between 18 and 29 years old with type 1 diabetes. DNA sequence: TGCGCCAGCAGCTTGGATCTAGCGGGACGATCGAATGAGCAGTTCTTC. This translates into CASSLDLAGRSNEQFF.